A single sample gave rise to the 3 T cell receptor beta chains below, sequenced in a study of T cell changes during pregnancy in multiple sclerosis. Profiling relied on immunoSEQ multiplex PCR, and the TCRdb table lists in-frame clones only, not all of them. Here the sample spans more than 75,000 clones, roughly 91% being singletons. Sequenced material: peripheral blood, taken in the first trimester of pregnancy. All receptors come from a female donor with multiple sclerosis, enrolled in a pregnancy study.

The V call is TRBV19, the J call TRBJ1-1; D not certain. Germline lookup yields CDR1 LNHDA and CDR2 SQIVND (reference sequence). This CDR3 comprises 14 residues. V dropped 4 bases and J dropped 6 bases, with 15 bases sitting between them. The CDR3 spells CASSTFFRDSEAFF. The CDR3 region has the DNA TGTGCCAGTAGTACCTTTTTCCGGGATTCTGAAGCTTTCTTT.

The chain couples TRBV4-1 to TRBJ1-2; D is unresolved. V gave up 0 bases and J gave up 3 bases, with 8 bases separating them. CDR3 size: 14 residues. Germline CDR1 MGHRA, CDR2 YSYEKL. DNA for the CDR3: TGCGCCAGCAGCCAAGATCAAGCATACTATGGCTACACCTTC. The encoded protein is CASSQDQAYYGYTF.

This clone was observed once. This chain connects TRBV11-3 to TRBJ1-1, with D perhaps TRBD1 (6 bases). Germline V gives CDR1 SGHNT, CDR2 YENEEA. Trimming left V 5 bases short and J 4 bases short, with 11 bases between. This CDR3 spans 13 amino acids. CDR3 amino acids: CASSRSTGTEAFF. The DNA of the CDR3 is TGTGCCAGCAGCCGCTCGACAGGCACTGAAGCTTTCTTT.